This T cell receptor (beta chain) was observed in a study of T cells in Graves' hyperthyroidism and ophthalmopathy. This CDR3 comprises 15 residues. In germline, CDR1 is SGHTA, CDR2 FQGTGA. Study conclusions and caveats: Among thyroid clonotypes expanded above 0.001, most also appeared in blood.

Amplification of TCR beta CDR3 regions was performed using RNA transcripts as template. The HTBI primer set drove a first-round RT-PCR of the TCR CDR3. One entry per CDR3 protein results from TCRdb running MiXCR on the multiplex PCR reads. The repertoire holds around 200,000 distinct CDR3 sequences, with 15% to 20% as singletons. A word on this clonotype: What it binds is not known. One base away lies a much larger clone, so this may be a sequencing read error.

The sequencing sample was made of blood. The TCR sequence derives from a man aged 35 to 55 with Graves' hyperthyroidism. The chain links TRBV7-3 to TRBJ2-1; 10 nucleotides align to TRBD2. The CDR3 nucleotides are TGTGCCAGCAGCTTAAAGCGGGGGGGCATCAATGTGCAGTTCTTC. Its translation: CASSLKRGGINVQFF.